This T cell receptor beta chain was captured by sequencing in a study of T cell repertoires in cytomegalovirus infection. Overall study context: Researchers turned to recently identified HLA-C-restricted CMV epitopes as well as well-studied HLA-B-restricted ones.

Looked up from germline, CDR1 is SGDLS and CDR2 is YYNGEE. This CDR3 comprises 16 residues. J lost 4 bases, V lost 2 bases, and 9 bases had no gene match. Study-level findings and limits: People with CMV and the relevant HLA were identified by cumulative public TCR beta family frequency. Clonotypes of TCR beta that were HLA-C-restricted and CMV-specific dominated the ex vivo response.

One entry per CDR3 protein, called by TCRdb with MiXCR from the reads. The sample shows about half a million distinct CDR3 sequences, 25% to 35% of them seen only once. This clonotype was seen many times. Antigen specificity is unknown. This receptor was identified in a human donor in good health (CMV status not recorded). Some clones in this sample may be carry-over from other donors' samples. The rearrangement uses TRBV9 and TRBJ2-3; 8 nucleotides align to TRBD2. Here the sequenced sample was cultured PBMCs, taken from culture after CMV antigen stimulation. The DNA for the CDR3 is TGTGCCAGCAGCGTGGGACACGGGAGGGGATCAGATACGCAGTATTTT. Its protein is CASSVGHGRGSDTQYF.